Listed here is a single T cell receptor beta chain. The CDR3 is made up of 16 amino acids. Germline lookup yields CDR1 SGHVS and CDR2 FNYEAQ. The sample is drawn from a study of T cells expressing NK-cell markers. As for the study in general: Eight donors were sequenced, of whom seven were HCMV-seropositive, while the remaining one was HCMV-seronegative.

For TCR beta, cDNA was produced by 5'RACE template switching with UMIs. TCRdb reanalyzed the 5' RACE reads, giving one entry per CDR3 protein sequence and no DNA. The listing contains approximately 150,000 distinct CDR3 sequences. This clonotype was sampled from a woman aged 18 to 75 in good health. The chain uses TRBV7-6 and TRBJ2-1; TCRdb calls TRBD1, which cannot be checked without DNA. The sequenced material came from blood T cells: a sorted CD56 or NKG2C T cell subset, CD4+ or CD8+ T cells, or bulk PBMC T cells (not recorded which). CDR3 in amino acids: CASSANAGDILNEQFF. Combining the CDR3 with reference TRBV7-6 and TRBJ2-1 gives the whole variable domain GAGVSQSPRYKVTKRGQDVALRCDPISGHVSLYWYRQALGQGPEFLTYFNYEAQQDKSGLPNDRFSAERPEGSISTLTIQRTEQRDSAMYRCASSANAGDILNEQFFGPGTRLTVL.